This T cell receptor beta chain comes out of a study of blood T cell repertoires in COVID-19. On the study more broadly: PBMCs, B-cell-depleted T cells, or T cells were the source of the cDNA or gDNA that made up the material.

The data were produced by immunoSEQ multiplex PCR, yet TCRdb's version contains in-frame clones alone and is incomplete. Counted here are about 190,000 clones, approximately 80% occurring once; the ten biggest clones make up 9.5% to 15%. The source of this sequence is a woman in her 50s with acute or convalescent COVID-19. Specimen: peripheral blood.

CDR3 protein: CASSFGWTSGSRGYNEQFF. CDR3 coding DNA: TGTGCCAGCAGTTTTGGCTGGACTAGCGGGAGTCGAGGGTACAATGAGCAGTTCTTC. The rearrangement uses TRBV27 and TRBJ2-1; TRBD2 aligns across 13 bases. The CDR3 is made up of 19 amino acids. Germline CDR1 is MNHEY and CDR2 is SMNVEV (reference sequence). V lost 3 bases, J lost 4 bases, and 12 bases stayed unmatched.